A selection of T cell receptor beta chains follows, all from one sample in a study of OX40 agonist ivuxolimab in advanced cancers. Using immunoSEQ multiplex PCR, the repertoire was profiled, and TCRdb retains in-frame clones only, with some absent. The table includes tens of thousands of clones, 80% to 90% detected once. The sample here was CD4+ or CD8+ T cells sorted from blood, taken in a trial of the OX40 agonist ivuxolimab. The source of these receptors is an adult with an advanced solid tumor such as melanoma, head and neck, liver or kidney cancer. CDR3s leave out the opening cysteine and the closing phenylalanine or tryptophan. A D gene is named only where the DNA matches it firmly.

>TRBJ1-4|TRBV10-3|NA
AIQGRQDEKLF
>TRBJ2-7|TRBV5-1|TRBD2
ASSLDWTSTEEQY
>TRBJ1-5|TRBV10-2|NA
ASCRGIGEPQH
>TRBJ2-1|TRBV2|NA
ASSDHRRDNEQF
>TRBJ1-1|TRBV28|TRBD1
ASRETGMNTEAF
>TRBJ2-3|TRBV5-6|NA
ASSWIGDSTDTQY
>TRBJ2-7|TRBV5-1|NA
ASSSGAGRSLGEQY
>TRBJ1-5|TRBV6-1|NA
ASSEGGVENQPQH
>TRBJ1-5|TRBV30|NA
AWQPASDQPQH
>TRBJ1-6|TRBV7-2|TRBD1
ASRQIIQGPNSPLH
>TRBJ1-2|TRBV20-1|NA
SANPGYGYT
>TRBJ2-3|TRBV11-2|NA
ASSLDHRSTDTQY
>TRBJ1-1|TRBV5-1|NA
ASSPGGGQELVAF
>TRBJ1-3|TRBV11-2|NA
ASSFQGGEGWNTIY
>TRBJ1-6|TRBV6-6|TRBD1
ASSYSTGTDSPLH
>TRBJ2-1|TRBV13|NA
ASSFGPDSYNEQF
>TRBJ1-1|TRBV25-1|NA
ASSVTGMNTEAF
>TRBJ2-3|TRBV5-6|TRBD1
ASSWGTVQDTQY
>TRBJ2-2|TRBV18|TRBD1
ASSPLGDSANTGELF
>TRBJ1-1|TRBV12-5|TRBD1
ASDLQTGGLTEAF
>TRBJ2-3|TRBV11-3|TRBD2
ASSYSGTSGGAGLVDTQY
>TRBJ1-1|TRBV19|TRBD1
ASSRGTGWVNTEAF
>TRBJ2-1|TRBV4-2|TRBD2
ASSQETSGGAWNEQF
>TRBJ1-2|TRBV19|NA
ASAPQGNLKGYT
>TRBJ2-3|TRBV7-2|NA
ASSPLADTQY
>TRBJ1-5|TRBV6-1|NA
VSQSGYSNQPQH
>TRBJ2-6|TRBV5-1|NA
ASSTQRFSGANVLT
>TRBJ1-6|TRBV27|NA
ASSYPGKDSPLH
>TRBJ1-4|TRBV13|TRBD1
ASSLGPDRAKKLF
>TRBJ2-2|TRBV18|TRBD1
ASSPRQGAQTGELF
>TRBJ2-5|TRBV7-8|TRBD1
ASSSGQDQETQY
>TRBJ2-5|TRBV28|TRBD2
ASSPRGGGTQY
>TRBJ2-3|TRBV19|NA
ASSMTSGSGSTDTQY